This TCR beta chain was found in a study of OX40 agonist ivuxolimab in advanced cancers. About the study as a whole: The costimulatory receptor OX40 (CD134) was targeted by ivuxolimab, a fully human IgG2 agonistic monoclonal antibody. Intravenous ivuxolimab was administered to patients every 2 weeks at six dose levels: 0.01, 0.1, 0.3, 1.5, 3 and 10 mg/kg. Of the roughly 52 dose-escalation patients, hepatocellular carcinoma was present in around 20, melanoma in approximately 15, renal cell carcinoma in 9 and head and neck cancer in 9. The paper reports the monotherapy dose-escalation portion (N of about 54 patients) of the phase I ivuxolimab trial. Partial responses occurred in three dose-escalation patients, of whom one had hepatocellular carcinoma and two had cutaneous melanoma. In the dose-escalation cohort, more than 80% of patients were male, and the mean age was 60 years with a range of roughly 23 to 79. The point of sequencing TCRbeta in the periphery was to test whether ivuxolimab changed TCR sequence diversity and drove clonal T-cell expansion. Patients were allowed to have had prior anti-PD-1, anti-PD-L1 or anti-CTLA-4 therapy, and approximately 40% of the dose-escalation patients had been treated with checkpoint inhibitors.

The trial excluded patients who had a history of autoimmune disease or were on systemic immunosuppression. Peripheral blood for TCR sequencing was collected from all dose cohorts at baseline, on cycle 4 day 1, and on cycle 7 day 1. Samples were obtained from an open-label, multicenter, first-in-human phase I dose-escalation trial of ivuxolimab. Adults with locally advanced or metastatic melanoma, renal cell, hepatocellular, or head and neck squamous cell carcinoma were enrolled in the trial. Before TCR sequencing, CD4+ and CD8+ T cells were separately sorted from peripheral blood. Genomic DNA was extracted from sorted cells for sequencing of the TCRbeta CDR3 region. TCRbeta CDR3 regions were sequenced using the immunoSEQ Assay. Sourced from immuneACCESS, this table was stored by TCRdb with only in-frame sequences that have V and J called. A share of the clones is absent; for the studies checked, an unresolved V gene accounts for under half, and the remainder has no known explanation. In all, the sample holds roughly 45,000 clones, and about 81% of those were seen once. The ten largest clones take up about 7.7% of the sample.

In the case of this clone: Its antigen remains unidentified. No base qualities exist here, and no much larger clone lies one base off it.

What the research found in general, with its limitations: In partial responders in the 0.1-3.0 mg/kg groups, normalized peripheral clonal expansion was found to be among the lowest, especially among CD8+ T cells. The antigen specificity of the peripheral T cells that underwent clonal expansion was not determined. After ivuxolimab, more expanded clones were found on average in CD8+ T cells than in CD4+ T cells. At doses of 0.1 to 3.0 mg/kg, clonal expansion of both CD4+ and CD8+ blood T cells was observed from baseline to week 6. Low levels of normalized T-cell clonal expansion were also seen in some nonresponding patients.

The CDR1 and CDR2 encoded by the germline V gene are SNHLY and FYNNEI. V trim: 8 bases; J trim: 1 base; unmatched bases: 2. The CDR3 runs 13 amino acids, cysteine and phenylalanine included. Only the CDR3 DNA stays, 39 bases, in frame from base 1. In this chain, TRBV2 is recombined with TRBJ2-7; a stretch of 10 junction bases matches TRBD1. The sequence came from an adult with an advanced solid tumor such as melanoma, head and neck, liver or kidney cancer. The sequenced sample was CD4+ or CD8+ T cells sorted from blood, obtained in a trial of the OX40 agonist ivuxolimab. The CDR3 has the sequence CASGTGVSYEQYF. The nucleotide sequence reads TGTGCCAGCGGGACAGGGGTTTCCTACGAGCAGTACTTC.